This T cell receptor beta chain was captured by sequencing in a study of response to subunit inactivated influenza vaccine. TCRdb re-called the RT-PCR reads with MiXCR, one entry per CDR3 protein. The repertoire holds about 650,000 distinct CDR3 sequences, with around 15% as singletons. V was trimmed by 1 base and J by 8 bases, leaving 12 bases between them. The germline V gene encodes CDR1 SGHAT and CDR2 FQNNGV. The CDR3 has 14 amino acids. The source was PBMCs from blood, collected less than 15 days before vaccination. The source is a man over 45 who received an inactivated influenza vaccine. The rearrangement links TRBV11-2 to TRBJ2-4; maybe TRBD2 (6 bases). As DNA, the CDR3 is TGTGCCAGCAGCTTAGGGGGGAGGTTTGACATTCAGTACTTC. This sequence encodes CASSLGGRFDIQYF.